Listed below are T cell receptor beta chains from one sample, sequenced in a study of T-cell memory formation after mild COVID-19. MiXCR, applied by TCRdb to the 5' RACE reads, yields one record per CDR3 protein. The sample holds about half a million distinct CDR3 sequences, 15% to 20% seen once. Sequencing input: PBMCs or a T cell subset sorted from them (not recorded which). These receptors all come from an adult woman who had mild COVID-19 (a few samples of this study predate the infection). Cell type and time point are not known. Both conserved end residues are part of each CDR3. Fields, in order: CDR3 length, J gene, V gene, clone size, CDR3 protein. The listing skips clone size in some rows; elsewhere it reads once, few, many or a size class.

15 | TRBJ2-1 | TRBV5-1 | . | CASRAGLDGYNEQFF
15 | TRBJ2-7 | TRBV7-2 | . | CASSLVGGSLDEQYF
16 | TRBJ2-1 | TRBV5-1 | many | CASSLVVGGAYNEQFF
14 | TRBJ1-1 | TRBV6-5 | . | CASSVTGKNTEAFF
12 | TRBJ2-7 | TRBV9 | . | CASSAWGGEQYF
14 | TRBJ2-7 | TRBV20-1 | . | CSATQGSLPYEQYF
14 | TRBJ2-5 | TRBV5-4 | few | CASSPAGGRETQYF
18 | TRBJ2-6 | TRBV21-1 | . | CASSRARDASSGANVLTF
13 | TRBJ1-2 | TRBV11-2 | few | CASSRRTGDGYTF
13 | TRBJ2-3 | TRBV6-2/TRBV6-3 | many | CASSPDSLDTQYF
15 | TRBJ1-1 | TRBV2 | few | CASTRTGAGGTEAFF
12 | TRBJ2-5 | TRBV7-6 | . | CASSPKRETQYF
14 | TRBJ1-6 | TRBV9 | . | CASSVGDLKEALHF
14 | TRBJ1-2 | TRBV6-2/TRBV6-3 | . | CASSYEPSGYGYTF
14 | TRBJ1-1 | TRBV6-5 | few | CASSYDGGITEAFF
20 | TRBJ2-7 | TRBV11-2 | . | CASSNRRTKGLAGFSYEQYF
15 | TRBJ2-7 | TRBV5-4 | once | CASSKPGLAGDEQYF
16 | TRBJ1-4 | TRBV4-1 | many | CASSVPADQGLGGLFF
16 | TRBJ2-3 | TRBV9 | few | CASTPSGAVHPDTQYF
16 | TRBJ2-1 | TRBV13 | . | CASRWRGQGSYNEQFF
15 | TRBJ1-5 | TRBV6-2/TRBV6-3 | few | CASSYSEYSNQPQHF
15 | TRBJ2-1 | TRBV14 | few | CASSQLSAGDGEQFF
15 | TRBJ2-3 | TRBV7-3 | . | CASSRQKGDTDTQYF
13 | TRBJ2-7 | TRBV14 | . | CASSQNRDYEQYF
13 | TRBJ2-3 | TRBV20-1 | . | CSFSGGGRDTQYF
14 | TRBJ2-7 | TRBV12-3/TRBV12-4 | . | CASSPGGGHDEQYF
14 | TRBJ2-7 | TRBV20-1 | many | CSARSGGKSYEQYF
15 | TRBJ2-1 | TRBV2 | . | CTGLADVNSYNEQFF
13 | TRBJ2-7 | TRBV2 | few | CASKGQVSYEQYF
15 | TRBJ2-5 | TRBV19 | . | CASSALPGFQETQYF
19 | TRBJ2-5 | TRBV6-6 | once | CASSYTTPGLAGGPETQYF
16 | TRBJ2-1 | TRBV18 | few | CASSPPGLAGDNEQFF
14 | TRBJ1-4 | TRBV6-5 | few | CASRRDTSNEKLFF
15 | TRBJ2-7 | TRBV5-8 | . | CASSYGLAGGEEQYF
16 | TRBJ2-5 | TRBV3-1 | many | CASSQDTLAGKETQYF